The present T cell receptor beta chain was sequenced within a study of T cell repertoires in cytomegalovirus infection. Background on the study: It was the public TCR beta signatures that indicated both CMV infection and matching HLA type.

Study findings and constraints: In two of eight donors, the top clonotype was HLA-C-restricted CMV-specific. Public TCR beta family frequency separated CMV-and-HLA carriers, including in an independent cohort.

Via MiXCR, TCRdb re-called the reads, giving one row per CDR3 protein. The data contain 680,000 or so distinct CDR3 sequences, under 40% of them seen just once; the ten biggest clones take up under 3.5%. Of note for this clonotype: Its antigen is not identified.

The germline V gene has CDR1 DFQATT and CDR2 SNEGSKA (reference sequence). J lost 4 bases, V lost 1 base, and 7 bases had no gene match. The CDR3 spans 15 residues. The rearrangement joins TRBV20-1 to TRBJ2-3; TRBD2 aligns across 8 bases. The receptor was derived from a human donor in good health (CMV status not recorded). Some clones in this sample may be carry-over from other donors' samples. The sample taken for sequencing was PBMCs. CDR3 DNA sequence: TGCAGTGCTAGAGCCGGGGGGGGAGCTGCAGATACGCAGTATTTT. Translating it yields CSARAGGGAADTQYF.